Presented here are 28 T cell receptor beta chains from one specimen sequenced in a study of CD8 T cells in ankylosing spondylitis (dated by TCRdb to the late 2010s). Libraries were made using 5' RACE. TCRdb shows the sequencer as Illumina HiSeq 2500. TCRdb's own reprocessing of the public reads used fastp at Q25 and MiXCR and kept productive beta chains. When rows share a CDR3 protein, they turn into one entry using the most common DNA and genes. Present in this sample are some 150,000 distinct CDR3 sequences, approximately 48% of which were seen just once. Of the sample, roughly 15% is held by the ten largest clones. The sample taken for sequencing was synovial fluid, either unsorted or a sorted T cell fraction (not recorded which). These receptors all stem from a male donor with ankylosing spondylitis.

This clonotype has a handful of counts. This chain links TRBV4-1 with TRBJ2-7; 8 positions agree with TRBD1. The CDR3 totals 15 residues. Trimming at V came to 2 bases and at J to 2 bases, leaving 5 bases not matched to a gene. The germline gives CDR1 MGHRA, CDR2 YSYEKL. The CDR3 protein is CASSQTTGAPYEQYF. The CDR3 coding sequence is TGCGCCAGCAGCCAAACGACAGGGGCCCCCTACGAGCAGTACTTC.

This sequence joins TRBV12-3 or TRBV12-4 and TRBJ2-3; perhaps TRBD1 as D (6 bases). V dropped 4 bases and J dropped 5 bases, with 10 bases sitting between them. The CDR3 extends over 13 amino acids. The DNA for the CDR3 is TGTGCCAGCAGTTGGGGGCCGGGAGATACGCAGTATTTT. It yields the protein CASSWGPGDTQYF.

The chain couples TRBV28 to TRBJ1-5; D is possibly TRBD1 (5 bases). CDR1 is MDHEN, CDR2 SYDVKM, per germline. V shed 5 bases and J shed 3 bases, with 23 bases lying between them. This CDR3 is 18 amino acids long. The chain's CDR3 is CASSTPLWDGLTNQPQHF. Here the CDR3 DNA reads TGTGCCAGCAGTACTCCTTTGTGGGACGGGCTTACCAATCAGCCCCAGCATTTT. Together with reference TRBV28 and TRBJ1-5, the CDR3 gives the full variable domain: DVKVTQSSRYLVKRTGEKVFLECVQDMDHENMFWYRQDPGLGLRLIYFSYDVKMKEKGDIPEGYSVSREKKERFSLILESASTNQTSMYLCASSTPLWDGLTNQPQHFGDGTRLSIL.

This chain connects TRBV5-1 to TRBJ1-1, with TRBD1 as a possible D gene (6 bases). Between the trimmed V and J ends, which lost 4 bases and 1 base, there was a span of 20 bases. CDR3 length: 17 residues. In germline, CDR1 is SGHRS, CDR2 YFSETQ. CDR3 loop: CASSLATHGTQNTEAFF. The CDR3, as DNA: TGCGCCAGCAGCCTGGCGACTCACGGGACACAGAACACTGAAGCTTTCTTT. Looking up the rest from reference TRBV5-1 and TRBJ1-1 gives the full variable domain: KAGVTQTPRYLIKTRGQQVTLSCSPISGHRSVSWYQQTPGQGLQFLFEYFSETQRNKGNFPGRFSGRQFSNSRSEMNVSTLELGDSALYLCASSLATHGTQNTEAFFGQGTRLTVV.

V gene TRBV20-1 combines with J gene TRBJ1-2; 7 nucleotides align to TRBD1. V lost 3 bases and J lost 0; bases outside the gene matches: 7. The V gene's germline CDR1 is DFQATT and CDR2 SNEGSKA (reference sequence). The CDR3 runs to 15 residues. In DNA, the CDR3 is TGCAGTGCTAGCCACAGGGGACTAGCTAACTATGGCTACACCTTC. Its protein is CSASHRGLANYGYTF.

This clonotype came up a few times. The CDR3 DNA reads TGTGCCAGCAGTTACTCGACAGGGGACACCGGGGAGCTGTTTTTT. It encodes CASSYSTGDTGELFF. This chain links TRBV6-5 with TRBJ2-2; TRBD1 matches 8 bases. Trimming at V came to 0 bases and at J to 3 bases, leaving 0 bases not matched to a gene. In germline, CDR1 is MNHEY, CDR2 SVGAGI. The CDR3 has 15 residues.

The chain recombines TRBV27 with TRBJ2-3; 8 bases are a match to TRBD1. The CDR3 spans 18 residues. The V and J ends lost 6 bases and 0 bases, in that order; junction bases with no gene match: 14. CDR1 and CDR2 from the germline V gene are MNHEY and SMNVEV (reference sequence). The CDR3 loop is CASSHIPWDRFSTDTQYF. The CDR3 bases are TGTGCCAGCAGCCACATCCCCTGGGACAGGTTTAGCACAGATACGCAGTATTTT.

V and J are TRBV4-1 and TRBJ2-7; 9 bases match TRBD2. Losses at the gene ends were 2 bases for V and 0 bases for J; bases not matched to a gene: 14. CDR3 length equals 19 residues. Germline CDR1 is MGHRA and CDR2 is YSYEKL. DNA for the CDR3: TGCGCCAGCAGCCAATCCCCCTGGCTAGCGGGAACCAGCTCCTACGAGCAGTACTTC. Translating it yields CASSQSPWLAGTSSYEQYF.

V usage is TRBV5-1 and J usage is TRBJ1-2; 8 nucleotides agree with TRBD1. V gave up 1 base and J gave up 5 bases; unmatched junction bases: 7. The CDR3 is 15 residues long. CDR1 and CDR2 from the germline V gene are SGHRS and YFSETQ. The CDR3 spells CASSLPGQAPYGYTF. The DNA for the CDR3 is TGCGCCAGCAGCTTGCCGGGACAGGCGCCTTATGGCTACACCTTC.

This clonotype was detected a few times. The J gene is TRBJ1-2, the V gene TRBV27, with unresolved D. The CDR3 covers 16 residues. In germline, CDR1 is MNHEY, CDR2 SMNVEV (reference sequence). Trimming took 4 bases from V and 2 from J, leaving 17 bases between them. The CDR3 DNA is TGTGCCAGCAGTTCCTACTCCGAACCCCACAACTATGGCTACACCTTC. It yields the protein CASSSYSEPHNYGYTF.

This chain uses TRBV10-3 with TRBJ2-3; possibly TRBD2 for D (6 bases). The germline V gene has CDR1 ENHRY and CDR2 SYGVKD. This CDR3 has 12 residues. V was pared by 4 bases and J by 10 bases, with 12 bases between. The CDR3 sequence: CAISVRRDAQYF. The DNA of the CDR3 is TGTGCCATCAGTGTCCGGAGGGACGCGCAGTATTTT.

The genes are TRBV6-1 and TRBJ2-5, with D tentatively TRBD2 (6 bases). The CDR3 totals 13 residues. V was shortened by 5 bases and J by 2 bases, with 9 bases between the two germline ends. The germline CDR1 and CDR2 sequences are MNHNS and SASEGT. The CDR3 DNA follows: TGTGCCAGCAGTCCGGGAGAACAAGAGACCCAGTACTTC. Amino acid sequence: CASSPGEQETQYF.

The V call is TRBV7-9, the J call TRBJ2-3, with a possible D match to TRBD1 (5 bases). The CDR3 spans 15 residues. V was pared by 2 bases and J by 2 bases, with 11 bases between. Germline V lookup: CDR1 SEHNR, CDR2 FQNEAQ (reference sequence). CDR3 coding DNA: TGTGCCAGCAGCTTATTCGCAGGGAACACAGATACGCAGTATTTT. Translated: CASSLFAGNTDTQYF.

The chain recombines TRBV12-3 or TRBV12-4 with TRBJ1-6; D gene ambiguous. Trimming took 0 bases from V and 0 from J, leaving 6 bases between them. The CDR3 is 16 residues long. The chain's CDR3 is CASSLAQSSYNSPLHF. CDR3 sequence (DNA): TGTGCCAGCAGTTTAGCACAGAGCTCCTATAATTCACCCCTCCACTTT.

This clonotype has more than one count but fewer than ten. This chain joins TRBV6-1 and TRBJ1-5; no clear D gene. Trimming pared 7 bases from V and 3 bases from J, leaving 13 bases between. Germline V CDR1 and CDR2: MNHNS, SASEGT. The CDR3 length is 14 residues. The CDR3 DNA is TGTGCCAGCACCGAAGGGTTTTACAATCAGCCCCAGCATTTT. Translating gives CASTEGFYNQPQHF.

By share of the sample, this clonotype is medium-sized. This rearrangement joins TRBV4-3 to TRBJ2-3; 11 nucleotides agree with TRBD2. The CDR3 is made up of 16 amino acids. CDR1 is LGHNA, CDR2 YSLEER, per germline. V was clipped by 3 bases and J by 5 bases; unmatched bases: 7. CDR3 region: CASSQDSGRAGDTQYF. As DNA, the CDR3 is TGCGCCAGCAGCCAGGATAGCGGGAGGGCCGGAGATACGCAGTATTTT.

The rearrangement uses TRBV6-5 and TRBJ1-1; 7 bases fit TRBD1. Germline V gives CDR1 MNHEY, CDR2 SVGAGI. CDR3 length: 15 residues. The V gene end was trimmed by 7 bases and the J gene end by 7 bases; junction bases not matched to a gene: 15. CDR3 residues: CASTYFDRVVDEAFF. CDR3 nucleotides: TGTGCCAGCACTTATTTTGACAGGGTCGTCGATGAAGCTTTCTTT.

This clonotype was seen many times. The V and J genes are TRBV10-3 and TRBJ2-1, with 11 bases identical to TRBD1. The length of the CDR3 is 15 residues. After removal of 6 bases from V and 3 bases from J, the junction contained 4 bases not matched to a gene. The germline CDR1 and CDR2 sequences are ENHRY and SYGVKD. The CDR3 loop is CAISAGQGDYNEQFF. CDR3 DNA sequence: TGTGCCATCAGCGCGGGACAGGGGGACTACAATGAGCAGTTCTTC.

This chain joins TRBV7-3 and TRBJ2-3; TRBD2 aligns across 11 bases. The CDR3 is 16 residues long. Germline V gene sequence: CDR1 SGHTA, CDR2 FQGTGA. V dropped 4 bases and J dropped 2; count of bases not matched to a gene: 5. The CDR3 region is CASSSGTSGPTDTQYF. As DNA, the CDR3 is TGTGCCAGCAGCTCCGGGACTAGCGGTCCCACAGATACGCAGTATTTT.

The V call is TRBV12-3 or TRBV12-4, the J call TRBJ1-5, with D unresolved. V lost 3 bases and J 0 bases, leaving 12 bases between the germline ends. This CDR3 contains 16 residues. CDR3 DNA: TGTGCCAGCAGTTTGAGGGCCGACAATAGCAATCAGCCCCAGCATTTT. Encoded protein: CASSLRADNSNQPQHF.

This clonotype was seen a handful of times. The chain combines TRBV7-2 with TRBJ2-7; D possibly uses TRBD1 or TRBD2 (5 bases each). The ends were cut back, 5 bases at V and 3 bases at J, with 17 bases in the middle. This CDR3 is built from 15 residues. Germline CDR1 reads SGHTA; CDR2 reads FQGNSA. The CDR3 loop is CASSPRVGEIYEQYF. CDR3 in DNA: TGTGCCAGCAGCCCTCGCGTAGGGGAGATCTACGAGCAGTACTTC.

This clonotype has more than one count but fewer than ten. This sequence joins TRBV5-5 and TRBJ2-1; TRBD2 matches at 8 bases. The V segment lost 3 bases and the J segment 9 bases; nucleotides outside the gene matches: 14. The CDR3 is 16 amino acids. Germline V lookup: CDR1 SGHKS, CDR2 YYEKEE (reference sequence). The CDR3 nucleotides are TGTGCCAGCAGCTCATCCGGGACTAGGGATTTGGGTGAGCAGTTCTTC. It is translated as CASSSSGTRDLGEQFF.

The gene calls are TRBV7-3 and TRBJ2-1; D gene uncertain. The CDR3 has 15 residues. With 6 bases removed from V and 0 bases from J, the gap between germline ends came to 12 bases. The V gene's germline CDR1 is SGHTA and CDR2 FQGTGA. This CDR3 is CASSQTYGSYNEQFF. DNA of the CDR3: TGTGCCAGCAGTCAAACTTATGGCTCCTACAATGAGCAGTTCTTC.

The rearrangement links TRBV11-2 to TRBJ2-7, with TRBD2 matching 8 bases. The V and J ends lost 5 bases and 5 bases, in that order; junction bases with no gene match: 14. CDR1 is SGHAT and CDR2 is FQNNGV in the germline V gene. This CDR3 region has 16 residues. CDR3: CASSAGGRPVPHEQYF. The CDR3 DNA reads as TGTGCCAGCAGCGCGGGAGGACGCCCGGTCCCCCACGAGCAGTACTTC.

This clonotype has more than one count but fewer than ten. The chain combines TRBV5-5 with TRBJ2-1; D is unresolved. In germline, CDR1 is SGHKS, CDR2 YYEKEE (reference sequence). The length of the CDR3 is 12 residues. V was shortened by 3 bases and J by 8 bases, with 9 bases between the two germline ends. The CDR3 here is CASSWLGDEQFF. The DNA of the CDR3 is TGTGCCAGCAGCTGGCTTGGCGATGAGCAGTTCTTC.

This chain links TRBV3-1 with TRBJ2-6, with D perhaps being TRBD1 or TRBD2 (6 bases each). The germline gives CDR1 LGHDT, CDR2 YNNKEL (reference sequence). V was cut by 0 bases and J by 0 bases, with 15 bases left in between. This CDR3 spans 19 amino acids. CDR3 nucleotide sequence: TGTGCCAGCAGCCAAGATATGGGGGGCTGGGACTCTGGGGCCAACGTCCTGACTTTC. Amino acids: CASSQDMGGWDSGANVLTF.

The V call is TRBV28, the J call TRBJ2-7; the D call may be TRBD1 or TRBD2 (5 bases each). The CDR3 spans 15 residues. The germline V and J ends were trimmed by 3 bases and 6 bases, with 18 bases remaining between them. Germline V gene lookup returns CDR1 MDHEN and CDR2 SYDVKM. The DNA of the CDR3 is TGTGCCAGCAGTTTTGGGGGTGGAGATTCTTCCGAGCAGTACTTC. This gives the protein CASSFGGGDSSEQYF.

CDR3 in amino acids: CASSLDRANTGELFF. CDR3 coding DNA: TGTGCCAGCAGTCTGGACAGGGCGAACACCGGGGAGCTGTTTTTT. The chain combines TRBV6-1 with TRBJ2-2, with TRBD1 identical over 8 bases. The CDR3 consists of 15 residues. Per germline, CDR1 MNHNS and CDR2 SASEGT. After removal of 5 bases from V and 0 bases from J, the junction contained 2 bases not matched to a gene.